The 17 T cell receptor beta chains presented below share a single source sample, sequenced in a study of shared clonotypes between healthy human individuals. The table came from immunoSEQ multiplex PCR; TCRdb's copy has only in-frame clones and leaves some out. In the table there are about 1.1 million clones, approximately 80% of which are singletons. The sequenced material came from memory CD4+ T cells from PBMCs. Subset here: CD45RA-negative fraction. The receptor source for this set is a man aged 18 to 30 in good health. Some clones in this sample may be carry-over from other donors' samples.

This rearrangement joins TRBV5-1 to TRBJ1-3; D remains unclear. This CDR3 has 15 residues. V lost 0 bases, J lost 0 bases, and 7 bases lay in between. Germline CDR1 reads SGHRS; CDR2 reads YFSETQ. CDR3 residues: CASSLDTRSGNTIYF. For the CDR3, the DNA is TGCGCCAGCAGCTTGGATACACGCTCTGGAAACACCATATATTTT.

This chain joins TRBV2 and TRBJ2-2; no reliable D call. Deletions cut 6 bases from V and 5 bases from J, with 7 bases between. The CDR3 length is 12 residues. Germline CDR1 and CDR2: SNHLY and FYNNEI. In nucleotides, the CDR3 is TGTGCCAGCAGGGTGGGGACCGGGGAGCTGTTTTTT. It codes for CASRVGTGELFF.

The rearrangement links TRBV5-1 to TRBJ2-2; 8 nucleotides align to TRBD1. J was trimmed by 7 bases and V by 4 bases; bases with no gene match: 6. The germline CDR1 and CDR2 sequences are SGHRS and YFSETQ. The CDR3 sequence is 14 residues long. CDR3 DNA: TGCGCCAGCAGCCAGGACAGGGAGATCGGGGAGCTGTTTTTT. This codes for CASSQDREIGELFF.

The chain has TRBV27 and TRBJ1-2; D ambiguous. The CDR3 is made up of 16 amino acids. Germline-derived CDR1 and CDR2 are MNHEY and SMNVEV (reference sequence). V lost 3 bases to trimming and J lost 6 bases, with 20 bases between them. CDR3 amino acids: CASSFLSYRTEDGYTF. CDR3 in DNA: TGTGCCAGCAGTTTTCTTTCTTACCGAACGGAGGATGGCTACACCTTC.

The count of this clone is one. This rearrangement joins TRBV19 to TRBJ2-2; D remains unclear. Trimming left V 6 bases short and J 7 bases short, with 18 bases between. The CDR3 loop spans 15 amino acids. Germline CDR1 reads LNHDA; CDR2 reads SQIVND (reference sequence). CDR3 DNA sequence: TGTGCCAGTAGCCCATCCCGTCCCGGGCTCGGGGAGCTGTTTTTT. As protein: CASSPSRPGLGELFF.

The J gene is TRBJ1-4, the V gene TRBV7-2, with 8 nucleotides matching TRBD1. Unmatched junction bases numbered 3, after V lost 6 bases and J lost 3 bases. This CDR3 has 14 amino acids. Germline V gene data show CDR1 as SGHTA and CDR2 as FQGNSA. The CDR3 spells CASRQQGANEKLFF. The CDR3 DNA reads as TGTGCCAGCAGGCAACAGGGGGCTAATGAAAAACTGTTTTTT.

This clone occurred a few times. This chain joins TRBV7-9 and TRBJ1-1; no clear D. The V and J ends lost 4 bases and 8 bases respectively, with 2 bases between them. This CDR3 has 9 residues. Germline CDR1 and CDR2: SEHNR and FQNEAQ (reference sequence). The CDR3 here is CASSYEAFF. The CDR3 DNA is TGTGCCAGCAGCTACGAAGCTTTCTTT.

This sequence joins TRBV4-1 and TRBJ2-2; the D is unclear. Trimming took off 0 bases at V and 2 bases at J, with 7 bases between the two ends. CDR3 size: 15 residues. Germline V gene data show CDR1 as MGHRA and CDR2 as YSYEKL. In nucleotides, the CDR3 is TGCGCCAGCAGCCAAGAGCCGGCTAACACCGGGGAGCTGTTTTTT. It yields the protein CASSQEPANTGELFF.

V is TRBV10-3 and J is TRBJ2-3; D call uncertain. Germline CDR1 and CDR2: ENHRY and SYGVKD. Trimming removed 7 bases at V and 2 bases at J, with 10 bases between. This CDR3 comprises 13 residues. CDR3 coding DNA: TGTGCCATCATGGGCGGAGCCACAGATACGCAGTATTTT. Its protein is CAIMGGATDTQYF.

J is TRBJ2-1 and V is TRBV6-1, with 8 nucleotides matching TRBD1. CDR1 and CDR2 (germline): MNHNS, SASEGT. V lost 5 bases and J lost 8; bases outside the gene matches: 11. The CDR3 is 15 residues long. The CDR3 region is CASSTMGQAGDEQFF. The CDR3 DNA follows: TGTGCCAGCAGTACGATGGGACAGGCAGGAGATGAGCAGTTCTTC.

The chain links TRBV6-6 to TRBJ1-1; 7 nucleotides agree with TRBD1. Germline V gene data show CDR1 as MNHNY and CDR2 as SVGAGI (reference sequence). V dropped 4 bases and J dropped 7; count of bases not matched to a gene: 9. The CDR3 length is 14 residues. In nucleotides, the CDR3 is TGTGCCAGCAGTTCTGACAGGGAAGTAGGTGAAGCTTTCTTT. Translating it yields CASSSDREVGEAFF.

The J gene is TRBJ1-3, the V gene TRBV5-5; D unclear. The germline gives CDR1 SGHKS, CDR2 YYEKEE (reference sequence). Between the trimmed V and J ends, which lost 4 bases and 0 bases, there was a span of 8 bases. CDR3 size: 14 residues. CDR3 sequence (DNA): TGTGCCAGCAGCGGAGGGATCTCTGGAAACACCATATATTTT. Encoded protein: CASSGGISGNTIYF.

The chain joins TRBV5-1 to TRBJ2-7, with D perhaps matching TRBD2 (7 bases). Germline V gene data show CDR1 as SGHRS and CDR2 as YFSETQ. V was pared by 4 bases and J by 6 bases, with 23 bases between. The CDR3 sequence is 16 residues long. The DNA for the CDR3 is TGCGCCAGCAGCACCAACACAGGGAGGGGCGGGGGCGAGCAGTACTTC. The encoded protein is CASSTNTGRGGGEQYF.

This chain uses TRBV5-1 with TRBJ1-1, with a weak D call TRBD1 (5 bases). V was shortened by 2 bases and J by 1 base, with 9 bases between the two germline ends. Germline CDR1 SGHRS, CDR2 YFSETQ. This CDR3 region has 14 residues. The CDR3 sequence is CASSFAGTNTEAFF. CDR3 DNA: TGCGCCAGCAGCTTCGCAGGGACGAACACTGAAGCTTTCTTT.

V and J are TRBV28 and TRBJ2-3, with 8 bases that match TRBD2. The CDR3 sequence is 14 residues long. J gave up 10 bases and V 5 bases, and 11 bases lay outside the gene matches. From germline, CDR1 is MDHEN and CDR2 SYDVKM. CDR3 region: CASSRDLKRESQYF. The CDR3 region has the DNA TGTGCCAGCAGTCGGGACCTTAAGCGGGAGTCGCAGTATTTT.

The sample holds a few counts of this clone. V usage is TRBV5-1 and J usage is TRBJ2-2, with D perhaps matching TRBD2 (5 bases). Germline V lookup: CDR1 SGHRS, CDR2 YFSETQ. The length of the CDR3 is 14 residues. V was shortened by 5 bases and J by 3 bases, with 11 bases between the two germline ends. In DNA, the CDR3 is TGCGCCAGCAGATACCTAGCAGACACCGGGGAGCTGTTTTTT. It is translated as CASRYLADTGELFF.

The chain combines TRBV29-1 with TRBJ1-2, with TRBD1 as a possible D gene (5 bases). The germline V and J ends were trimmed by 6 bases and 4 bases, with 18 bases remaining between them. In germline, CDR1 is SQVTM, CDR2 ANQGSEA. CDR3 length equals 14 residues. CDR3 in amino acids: CSVWNLGGGYGYTF. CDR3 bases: TGCAGCGTGTGGAATCTCGGGGGGGGCTATGGCTACACCTTC.